These 3 T cell receptor beta chains share one sample of origin, sequenced in a study of cytomegalovirus exposure and HLA in healthy donors. The PCR ran on 60 Vbeta and 13 Jbeta primers. Libraries were prepared by immunoSEQ multiplex PCR; TCRdb keeps only in-frame clonotypes and omits some of them. The sample gives 150,000 to 200,000 clones, roughly 80% of which show up once; about 2% is in the top ten. Material for sequencing was PBMCs. Source of these receptors: a human donor in good health.

The genes are TRBV13 and TRBJ1-2; no firm D call. This CDR3 contains 16 residues. V lost 3 bases and J 0 bases, leaving 14 bases between the germline ends. Per the germline V gene, CDR1 is PRHDT and CDR2 is FYEKMQ (reference sequence). CDR3 protein: CASSFIGQASNYGYTF. DNA of the CDR3: TGTGCCAGCAGCTTTATTGGGCAGGCCTCTAACTATGGCTACACCTTC.

This clone appeared once. J is TRBJ2-3 and V is TRBV7-9; D might be TRBD1 (6 bases). Trimming shortened V by 7 bases and J by 4 bases, and 18 bases separated the two germline ends. Germline V gives CDR1 SEHNR, CDR2 FQNEAQ (reference sequence). CDR3 length: 15 amino acids. The CDR3 loop is CASIEVQGFSDTQYF. For the CDR3, the DNA is TGTGCCAGCATCGAGGTACAGGGTTTTTCAGATACGCAGTATTTT.

The V gene is TRBV7-9, the J gene TRBJ2-2; D is possibly TRBD2 (5 bases). CDR3 length equals 13 residues. CDR1 and CDR2 (germline): SEHNR, FQNEAQ (reference sequence). V was shortened by 6 bases and J by 7 bases, with 12 bases between the two germline ends. CDR3 DNA: TGTGCCAGCAGTCCTACTAGTTTCGGGGAGCTGTTTTTT. Protein sequence: CASSPTSFGELFF.